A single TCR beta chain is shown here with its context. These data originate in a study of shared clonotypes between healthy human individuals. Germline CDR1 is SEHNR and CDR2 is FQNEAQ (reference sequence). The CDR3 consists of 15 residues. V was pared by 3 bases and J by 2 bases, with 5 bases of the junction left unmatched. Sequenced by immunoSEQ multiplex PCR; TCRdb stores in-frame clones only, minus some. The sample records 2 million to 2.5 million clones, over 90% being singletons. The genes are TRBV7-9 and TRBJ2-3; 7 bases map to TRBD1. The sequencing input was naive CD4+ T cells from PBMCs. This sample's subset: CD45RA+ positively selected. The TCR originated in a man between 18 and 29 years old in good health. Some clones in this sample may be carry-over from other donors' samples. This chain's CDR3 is CASSFQTGYTDTQYF. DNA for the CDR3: TGTGCCAGCAGCTTTCAGACAGGGTACACAGATACGCAGTATTTT.